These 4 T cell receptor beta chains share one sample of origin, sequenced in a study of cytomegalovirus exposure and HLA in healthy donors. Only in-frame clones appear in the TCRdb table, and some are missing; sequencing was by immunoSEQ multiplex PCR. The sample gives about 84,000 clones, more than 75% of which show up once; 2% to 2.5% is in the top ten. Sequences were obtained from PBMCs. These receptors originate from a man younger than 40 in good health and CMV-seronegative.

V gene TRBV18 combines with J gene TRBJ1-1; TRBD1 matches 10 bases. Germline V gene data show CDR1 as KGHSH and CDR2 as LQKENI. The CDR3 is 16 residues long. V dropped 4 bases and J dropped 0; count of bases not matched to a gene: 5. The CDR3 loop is CASSLGTGEMNTEAFF. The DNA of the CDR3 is TGTGCCAGCTCACTTGGGACAGGGGAAATGAACACTGAAGCTTTCTTT.

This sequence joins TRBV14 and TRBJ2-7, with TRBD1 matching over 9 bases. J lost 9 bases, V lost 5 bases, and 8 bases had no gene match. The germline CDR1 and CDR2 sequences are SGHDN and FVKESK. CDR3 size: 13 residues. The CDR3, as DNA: TGTGCCAGCAGCGTCACACAGGGGGCTTTGCAGTACTTC. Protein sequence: CASSVTQGALQYF.

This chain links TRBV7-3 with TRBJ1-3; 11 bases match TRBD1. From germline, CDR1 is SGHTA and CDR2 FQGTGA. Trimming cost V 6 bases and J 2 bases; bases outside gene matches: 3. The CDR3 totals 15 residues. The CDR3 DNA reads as TGTGCCAGCAGTCGGACAGGGGGCGCTGGAAACACCATATATTTT. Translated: CASSRTGGAGNTIYF. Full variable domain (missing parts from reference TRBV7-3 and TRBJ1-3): GAGVSQTPSNKVTEKGKYVELRCDPISGHTALYWYRQSLGQGPEFLIYFQGTGAADDSGLPNDRFFAVRPEGSVSTLKIQRTERGDSAVYLCASSRTGGAGNTIYFGEGSWLTVV.

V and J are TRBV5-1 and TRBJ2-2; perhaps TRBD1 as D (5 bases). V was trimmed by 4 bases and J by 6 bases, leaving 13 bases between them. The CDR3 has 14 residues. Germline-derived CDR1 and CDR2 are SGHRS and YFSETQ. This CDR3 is CASSIQGNSGELFF. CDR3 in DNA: TGCGCCAGCAGCATTCAGGGAAACTCCGGGGAGCTGTTTTTT.